This T cell receptor beta chain was captured in a study of Graves' ophthalmopathy and Graves' hyperthyroidism. CDR1 and CDR2 from the germline V gene are SGHVS and FQNEAQ. V lost 5 bases and J lost 0, with 11 bases in between. The CDR3 spans 15 residues. CDR3 regions of TCR beta were amplified from RNA transcripts. The workflow started with a first-round RT-PCR run with HTBI primers and then moved on to a second-round multiplex PCR. TCRdb recomputed calls from the multiplex PCR reads with MiXCR, one row per CDR3 protein. Of approximately 640,000 distinct CDR3 sequences detected, more than 40% appear once; the ten largest clones hold 3.3%.

The chain links TRBV7-8 to TRBJ1-5; tentatively, D is TRBD1 (6 bases). The clonotype comes from an adult man with Graves' ophthalmopathy. The sample comprised peripheral blood. CDR3 nucleotide sequence: TGTGCCAGCAGCGAGGGACAATATAGCAATCAGCCCCAGCATTTT. This encodes CASSEGQYSNQPQHF.